The 2 T cell receptor beta chains given below trace back to one sample, sequenced in a study of cytotoxic CD8 clonotypes in ibrutinib-treated CLL. The data were produced by immunoSEQ multiplex PCR, yet TCRdb's version contains in-frame clones alone and is incomplete. Seen here are some 290,000 clones, around four fifths observed once, and the top ten hold under 8.5%. Sequenced here: PBMCs, sampled before ibrutinib treatment. These receptors all stem from a human donor with chronic lymphocytic leukemia.

In this sample, this clone turned up a few times. In the same sample, other DNA sequences code for this CDR3. The rearrangement uses TRBV7-2 and TRBJ1-1; unclear D gene. Per germline, CDR1 SGHTA and CDR2 FQGNSA. The CDR3 totals 14 residues. V lost 5 bases and J 1 base, leaving 11 bases between the germline ends. The DNA for the CDR3 is TGTGCCAGCAGCCCCGGAGCGGCGAACACTGAAGCTTTCTTT. Protein: CASSPGAANTEAFF. Based on the CDR3 plus reference TRBV7-2 and TRBJ1-1, the full variable domain is GAGVSQSPSNKVTEKGKDVELRCDPISGHTALYWYRQSLGQGLEFLIYFQGNSAPDKSGLPSDRFSAERTGGSVSTLTIQRTQQEDSAVYLCASSPGAANTEAFFGQGTRLTVV.

This clone was seen a few times. This sequence joins TRBV2 and TRBJ2-3, with 8 bases matching TRBD2. This CDR3 has 14 amino acids. Germline V gives CDR1 SNHLY, CDR2 FYNNEI. J lost 4 bases, V lost 4 bases, and 4 bases had no gene match. CDR3 in amino acids: CASSGGLGPDTQYF. The CDR3 DNA follows: TGTGCCAGCAGTGGGGGACTAGGTCCAGATACGCAGTATTTT.